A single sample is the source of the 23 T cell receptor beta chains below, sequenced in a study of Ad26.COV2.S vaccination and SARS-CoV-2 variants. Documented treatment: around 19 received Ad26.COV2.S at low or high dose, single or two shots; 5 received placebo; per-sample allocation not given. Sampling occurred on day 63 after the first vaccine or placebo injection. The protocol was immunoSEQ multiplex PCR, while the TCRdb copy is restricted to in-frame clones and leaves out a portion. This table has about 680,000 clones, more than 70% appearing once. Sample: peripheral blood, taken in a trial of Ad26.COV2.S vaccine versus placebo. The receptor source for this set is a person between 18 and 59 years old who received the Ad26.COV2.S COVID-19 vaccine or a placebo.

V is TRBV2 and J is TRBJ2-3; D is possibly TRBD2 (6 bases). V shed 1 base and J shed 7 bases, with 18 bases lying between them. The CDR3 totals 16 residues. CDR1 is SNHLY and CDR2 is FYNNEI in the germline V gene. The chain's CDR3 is CASSEVPGWGDYTQYF. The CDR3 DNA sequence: TGTGCCAGCAGTGAAGTGCCGGGGTGGGGGGATTATACGCAGTATTTT.

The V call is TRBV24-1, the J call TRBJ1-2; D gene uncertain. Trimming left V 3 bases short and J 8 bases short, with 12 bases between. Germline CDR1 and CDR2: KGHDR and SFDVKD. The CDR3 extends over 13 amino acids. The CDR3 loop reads CATSDPQQSGYTF. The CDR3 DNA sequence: TGTGCCACCAGTGATCCCCAGCAGAGCGGCTACACCTTC.

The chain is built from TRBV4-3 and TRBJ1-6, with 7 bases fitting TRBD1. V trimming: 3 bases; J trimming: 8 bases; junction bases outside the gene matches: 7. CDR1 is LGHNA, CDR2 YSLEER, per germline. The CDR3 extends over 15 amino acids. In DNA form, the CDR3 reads TGCGCCAGCAGCCACCGACAGGGTTCGGATTCACCCCTCCACTTT. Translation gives CASSHRQGSDSPLHF.

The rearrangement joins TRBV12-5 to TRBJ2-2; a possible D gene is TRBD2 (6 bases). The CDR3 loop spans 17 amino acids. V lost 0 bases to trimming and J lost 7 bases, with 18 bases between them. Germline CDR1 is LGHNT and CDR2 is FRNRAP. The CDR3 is CASGLVGTPHGDGELFF. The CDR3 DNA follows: TGTGCTAGTGGTTTGGTTGGGACTCCTCACGGGGACGGGGAGCTGTTTTTT.

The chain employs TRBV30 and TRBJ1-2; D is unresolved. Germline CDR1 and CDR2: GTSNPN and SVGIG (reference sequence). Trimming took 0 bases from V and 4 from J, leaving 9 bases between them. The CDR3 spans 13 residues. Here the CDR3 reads CAWSVESIYGYTF. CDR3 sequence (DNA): TGTGCCTGGAGTGTCGAGAGCATCTATGGCTACACCTTC.

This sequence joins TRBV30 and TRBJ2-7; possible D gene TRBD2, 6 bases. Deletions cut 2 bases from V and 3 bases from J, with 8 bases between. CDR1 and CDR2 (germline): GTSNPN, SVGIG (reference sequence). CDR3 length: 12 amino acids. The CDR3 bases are TGTGCCTGGAGTCGGGAGATCTACGAGCAGTACTTC. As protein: CAWSREIYEQYF.

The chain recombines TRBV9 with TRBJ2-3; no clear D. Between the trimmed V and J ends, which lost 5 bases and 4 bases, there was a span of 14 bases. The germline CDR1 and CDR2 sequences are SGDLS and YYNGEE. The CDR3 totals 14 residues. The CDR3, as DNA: TGTGCCAGCAGTGTCAACAGCTACTCAGATACGCAGTATTTT. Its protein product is CASSVNSYSDTQYF.

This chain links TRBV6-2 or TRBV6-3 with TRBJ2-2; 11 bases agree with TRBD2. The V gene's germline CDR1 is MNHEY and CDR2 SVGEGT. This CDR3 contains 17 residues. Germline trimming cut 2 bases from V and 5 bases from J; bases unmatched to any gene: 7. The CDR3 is CASSYSGTSGSTGELFF. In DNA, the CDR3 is TGTGCCAGCAGTTACAGTGGGACTAGCGGCAGTACCGGGGAGCTGTTTTTT.

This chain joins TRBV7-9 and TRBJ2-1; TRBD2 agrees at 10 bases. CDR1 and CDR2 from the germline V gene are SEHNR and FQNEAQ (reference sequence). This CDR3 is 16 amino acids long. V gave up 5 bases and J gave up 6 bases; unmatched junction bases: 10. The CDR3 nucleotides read TGTGCCAGCAGCCCCCCCGGGATAGCGGGAGGCAATGAGCAGTTCTTC. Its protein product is CASSPPGIAGGNEQFF.

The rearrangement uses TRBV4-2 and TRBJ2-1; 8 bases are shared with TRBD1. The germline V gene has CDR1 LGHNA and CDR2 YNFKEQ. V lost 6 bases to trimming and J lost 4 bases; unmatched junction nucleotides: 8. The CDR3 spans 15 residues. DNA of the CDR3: TGTGCCAGCAGAACCGCCGGGACAGGATACAATGAGCAGTTCTTC. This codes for CASRTAGTGYNEQFF.

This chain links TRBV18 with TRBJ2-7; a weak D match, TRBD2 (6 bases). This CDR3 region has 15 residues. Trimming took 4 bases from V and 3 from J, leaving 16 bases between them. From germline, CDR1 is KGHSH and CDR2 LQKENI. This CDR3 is CASSLVGDSGYEQYF. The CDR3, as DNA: TGTGCCAGCTCACTCGTCGGGGATAGCGGCTACGAGCAGTACTTC.

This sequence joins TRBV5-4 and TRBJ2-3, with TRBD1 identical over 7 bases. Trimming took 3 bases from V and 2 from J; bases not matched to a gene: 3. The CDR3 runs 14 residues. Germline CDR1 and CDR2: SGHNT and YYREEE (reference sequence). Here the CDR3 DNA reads TGTGCCAGCAGCTCGGGGACAGACACAGATACGCAGTATTTT. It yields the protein CASSSGTDTDTQYF. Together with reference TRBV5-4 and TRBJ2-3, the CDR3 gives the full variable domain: ETGVTQSPTHLIKTRGQQVTLRCSSQSGHNTVSWYQQALGQGPQFIFQYYREEENGRGNFPPRFSGLQFPNYSSELNVNALELDDSALYLCASSSGTDTDTQYFGPGTRLTVL.

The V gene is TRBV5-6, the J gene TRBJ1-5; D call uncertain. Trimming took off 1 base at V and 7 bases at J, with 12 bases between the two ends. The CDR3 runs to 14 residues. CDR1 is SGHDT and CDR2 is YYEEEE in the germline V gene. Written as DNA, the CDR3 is TGTGCCAGCAGCTTGTTAGGTGGCACCCAGCCCCAGCATTTT. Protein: CASSLLGGTQPQHF.

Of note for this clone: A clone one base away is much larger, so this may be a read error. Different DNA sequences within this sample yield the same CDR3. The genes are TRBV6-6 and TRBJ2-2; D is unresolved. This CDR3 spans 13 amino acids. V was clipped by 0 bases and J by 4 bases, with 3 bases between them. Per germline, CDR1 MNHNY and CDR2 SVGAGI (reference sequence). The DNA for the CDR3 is TGTGCCAGCAGTTACTCGACCACCGGGGAGCTGTTTTTT. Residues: CASSYSTTGELFF.

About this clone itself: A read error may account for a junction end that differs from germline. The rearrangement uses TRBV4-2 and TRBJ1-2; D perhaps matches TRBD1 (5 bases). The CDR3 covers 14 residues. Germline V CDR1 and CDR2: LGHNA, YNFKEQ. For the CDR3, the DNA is TGTGCCAGCAGCGAAGAAGGGACGCTCTATGGCTACACCTTC. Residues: CASSEEGTLYGYTF.

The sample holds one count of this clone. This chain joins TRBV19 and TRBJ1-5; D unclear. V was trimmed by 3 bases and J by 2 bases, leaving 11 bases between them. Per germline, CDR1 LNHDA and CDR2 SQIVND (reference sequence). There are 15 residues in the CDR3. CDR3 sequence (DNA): TGTGCCAGTAGTATTCCGTGGGGAGGCAATCAGCCCCAGCATTTT. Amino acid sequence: CASSIPWGGNQPQHF.

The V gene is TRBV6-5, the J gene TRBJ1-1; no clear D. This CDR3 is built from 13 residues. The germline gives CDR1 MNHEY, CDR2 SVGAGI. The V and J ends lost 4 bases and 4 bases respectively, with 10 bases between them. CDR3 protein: CASSSPATTEAFF. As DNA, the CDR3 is TGTGCCAGCAGTTCCCCAGCCACCACTGAAGCTTTCTTT.

The CDR3 nucleotides are TGTGCCAGCAGCAAAGCGATGGCCACGGACGGGCCGAACACCGGGGAGCTGTTTTTT. Translated, it gives CASSKAMATDGPNTGELFF. The chain links TRBV21-1 to TRBJ2-2. TRBV21-1 is reported as a pseudogene. The CDR3 covers 19 residues.

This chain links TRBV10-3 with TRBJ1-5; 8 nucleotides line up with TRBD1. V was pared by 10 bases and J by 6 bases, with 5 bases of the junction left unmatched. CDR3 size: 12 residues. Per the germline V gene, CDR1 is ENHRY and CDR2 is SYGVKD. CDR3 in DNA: TGTGCCACCGGACAGGGTTCTCAGCCCCAGCATTTT. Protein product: CATGQGSQPQHF.

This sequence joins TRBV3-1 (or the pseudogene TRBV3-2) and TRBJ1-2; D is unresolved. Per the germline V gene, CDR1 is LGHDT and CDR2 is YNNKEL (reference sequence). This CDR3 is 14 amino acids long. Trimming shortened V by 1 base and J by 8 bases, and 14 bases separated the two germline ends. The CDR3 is CASSQGGYYGGYTF. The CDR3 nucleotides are TGTGCCAGCAGCCAAGGAGGGTACTACGGGGGCTACACCTTC.

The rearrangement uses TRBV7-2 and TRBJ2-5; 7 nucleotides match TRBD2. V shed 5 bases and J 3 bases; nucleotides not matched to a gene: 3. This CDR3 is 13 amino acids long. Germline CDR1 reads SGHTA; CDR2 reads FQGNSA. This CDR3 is CASSTTSEETQYF. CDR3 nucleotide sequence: TGTGCCAGCAGCACAACTAGCGAAGAGACCCAGTACTTC.

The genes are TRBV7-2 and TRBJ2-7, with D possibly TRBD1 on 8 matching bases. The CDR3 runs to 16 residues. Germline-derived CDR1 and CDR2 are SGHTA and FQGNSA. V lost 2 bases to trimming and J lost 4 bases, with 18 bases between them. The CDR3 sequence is CASSLKVTGGAYEQYF. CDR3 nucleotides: TGTGCCAGCAGCTTAAAGGTTACAGGGGGGGCTTACGAGCAGTACTTC. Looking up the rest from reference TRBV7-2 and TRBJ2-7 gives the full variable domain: GAGVSQSPSNKVTEKGKDVELRCDPISGHTALYWYRQSLGQGLEFLIYFQGNSAPDKSGLPSDRFSAERTGGSVSTLTIQRTQQEDSAVYLCASSLKVTGGAYEQYFGPGTRLTVT.

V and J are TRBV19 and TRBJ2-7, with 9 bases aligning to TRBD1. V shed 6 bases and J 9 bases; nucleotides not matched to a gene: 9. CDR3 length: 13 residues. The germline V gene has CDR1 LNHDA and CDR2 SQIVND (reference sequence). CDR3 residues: CASSPLGQGVQYF. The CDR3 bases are TGTGCCAGTAGCCCCCTGGGACAGGGAGTGCAGTACTTC. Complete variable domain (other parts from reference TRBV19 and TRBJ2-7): DGGITQSPKYLFRKEGQNVTLSCEQNLNHDAMYWYRQDPGQGLRLIYYSQIVNDFQKGDIAEGYSVSREKKESFPLTVTSAQKNPTAFYLCASSPLGQGVQYFGPGTRLTVT.